These T cell receptor beta chains were read from a single sample in a study of T cells in Graves' hyperthyroidism and ophthalmopathy. Each CDR3 protein gets one entry after TCRdb re-called the multiplex PCR reads with MiXCR. In the table there are hundreds of thousands of distinct CDR3 sequences, roughly 17% of which are singletons. What was sequenced was blood. These receptors all stem from a woman in her thirties with Graves' hyperthyroidism. Both conserved end residues are part of each CDR3. Each record gives: CDR3 length, V gene, clone size, J gene, CDR3 protein. Not every row has a clone size; where given, it reads once, few, many or a size class.

len: 16; v_gene: TRBV24-1; abundance: -; j_gene: TRBJ2-3; CDR3aa: CATSDPRGVFTDTQYF
len: 12; v_gene: TRBV29-1; abundance: many; j_gene: TRBJ1-5; CDR3aa: CSVGGWDQPQHF
len: 14; v_gene: TRBV5-1; abundance: -; j_gene: TRBJ2-2; CDR3aa: CASSWDQTGGELFF
len: 17; v_gene: TRBV7-3; abundance: -; j_gene: TRBJ2-1; CDR3aa: CASSRRGASGSYNEQFF
len: 17; v_gene: TRBV5-1; abundance: -; j_gene: TRBJ2-1; CDR3aa: CASNFSPGTGNYNEQFF
len: 14; v_gene: TRBV30; abundance: many; j_gene: TRBJ1-4; CDR3aa: CAWSGGTARAKLFF
len: 15; v_gene: TRBV11-2; abundance: few; j_gene: TRBJ2-7; CDR3aa: CASSSTAGGSYEQYF
len: 13; v_gene: TRBV6-2/TRBV6-3; abundance: many; j_gene: TRBJ2-7; CDR3aa: CASSLEGNYEQYF
len: 15; v_gene: TRBV12-3/TRBV12-4; abundance: few; j_gene: TRBJ1-2; CDR3aa: CASSLSTGGENGYTF
len: 18; v_gene: TRBV2; abundance: -; j_gene: TRBJ2-7; CDR3aa: CASSDSHLFSSSNYGQYF
len: 15; v_gene: TRBV5-6; abundance: -; j_gene: TRBJ2-7; CDR3aa: CASSWGVGVGREQYF
len: 14; v_gene: TRBV5-5; abundance: -; j_gene: TRBJ2-7; CDR3aa: CASKTGRRTYEQYF
len: 11; v_gene: TRBV28; abundance: many; j_gene: TRBJ1-5; CDR3aa: CASSSAGPQHF
len: 13; v_gene: TRBV20-1; abundance: once; j_gene: TRBJ2-1; CDR3aa: CSASGRTTYEQFF
len: 16; v_gene: TRBV9; abundance: -; j_gene: TRBJ2-3; CDR3aa: CASSGNGPSGEDTQYF
len: 17; v_gene: TRBV20-1; abundance: few; j_gene: TRBJ2-4; CDR3aa: CSARETGTGLAKNIQYF
len: 14; v_gene: TRBV30; abundance: many; j_gene: TRBJ2-1; CDR3aa: CAWSRTQRGDEQFF
len: 13; v_gene: TRBV24-1; abundance: few; j_gene: TRBJ2-2; CDR3aa: CATSRGVLGELFF
len: 15; v_gene: TRBV7-2; abundance: few; j_gene: TRBJ2-2; CDR3aa: CASSSRRENTGELFF
len: 15; v_gene: TRBV7-8; abundance: few; j_gene: TRBJ1-5; CDR3aa: CASSPTGYSNQPQHF
len: 13; v_gene: TRBV20-1; abundance: -; j_gene: TRBJ2-1; CDR3aa: CSARQTSDWEQFF
len: 12; v_gene: TRBV11-3; abundance: many; j_gene: TRBJ2-1; CDR3aa: CASSLSINEQFF
len: 14; v_gene: TRBV7-9; abundance: many; j_gene: TRBJ2-3; CDR3aa: CASTYGSSTDTQYF
len: 22; v_gene: TRBV28; abundance: many; j_gene: TRBJ2-3; CDR3aa: CASSSPLVQDTRTSLITDTQYF
len: 15; v_gene: TRBV5-5; abundance: many; j_gene: TRBJ2-5; CDR3aa: CASSLGAARRETQYF
len: 16; v_gene: TRBV5-1; abundance: many; j_gene: TRBJ2-7; CDR3aa: CASSPKGGNIVYEQYF
len: 16; v_gene: TRBV27; abundance: many; j_gene: TRBJ2-1; CDR3aa: CASSLAAPSSYNEQFF
len: 18; v_gene: TRBV5-1; abundance: -; j_gene: TRBJ2-7; CDR3aa: CASSTPRGEGLGFHEQYF
len: 16; v_gene: TRBV20-1; abundance: many; j_gene: TRBJ2-7; CDR3aa: CSARDWRDSASYEQYF
len: 14; v_gene: TRBV6-1; abundance: few; j_gene: TRBJ1-3; CDR3aa: CASSEMGRGNTIYF
len: 11; v_gene: TRBV11-2; abundance: -; j_gene: TRBJ2-1; CDR3aa: CASKSGYEQFF
len: 12; v_gene: TRBV7-9; abundance: many; j_gene: TRBJ2-3; CDR3aa: CASSFDSDTQYF
len: 16; v_gene: TRBV5-1; abundance: few; j_gene: TRBJ2-2; CDR3aa: CASSLSAGVSTGELFF
len: 14; v_gene: TRBV13; abundance: many; j_gene: TRBJ2-7; CDR3aa: CASSARSGRAEQYF
len: 15; v_gene: TRBV18; abundance: many; j_gene: TRBJ2-7; CDR3aa: CASQPGGQGRYEQYF
len: 18; v_gene: TRBV5-1; abundance: -; j_gene: TRBJ2-1; CDR3aa: CASSLDPPTSGKLDEQFF
len: 20; v_gene: TRBV6-1; abundance: many; j_gene: TRBJ2-1; CDR3aa: CASSKLAGTSGSVSYNEQFF
len: 12; v_gene: TRBV29-1; abundance: -; j_gene: TRBJ1-2; CDR3aa: CSVDDRGNGYTF
len: 14; v_gene: TRBV7-2; abundance: -; j_gene: TRBJ2-7; CDR3aa: CASSYRDSLYEQYF
len: 14; v_gene: TRBV9; abundance: -; j_gene: TRBJ2-3; CDR3aa: CAGSDRLVTDTQYF
len: 16; v_gene: TRBV30; abundance: few; j_gene: TRBJ2-1; CDR3aa: CAWSVMLGPQMGEQFF
len: 16; v_gene: TRBV27; abundance: -; j_gene: TRBJ2-1; CDR3aa: CASSSPQRGRVNEQFF
len: 17; v_gene: TRBV7-2; abundance: many; j_gene: TRBJ2-7; CDR3aa: CASSLAGLAGGRNEQYF
len: 15; v_gene: TRBV7-2; abundance: many; j_gene: TRBJ2-3; CDR3aa: CASRYSGSISDTQYF
len: 17; v_gene: TRBV10-1; abundance: -; j_gene: TRBJ2-1; CDR3aa: CASSARLAGGPYNEQFF